Shown below are 7 T cell receptor beta chains from a single sample sequenced in a study of T cells in Graves' hyperthyroidism and ophthalmopathy. TCR beta CDR3 sequences were amplified from RNA transcripts. RT-PCR in the first round (using the HTBI primer set) targeted the TCR CDR3. MiXCR, applied by TCRdb to the multiplex PCR reads, yields one record per CDR3 protein. This sample carries fewer than 400,000 distinct CDR3 sequences, about 25% of them seen once, and the ten largest clones take less than 75%. Source material: blood. The receptors here all came from a man aged 45-65 years with Graves' hyperthyroidism.

The V gene is TRBV20-1, the J gene TRBJ2-3; weak D call: TRBD2 (5 bases). CDR3 size: 16 residues. The V and J ends lost 0 bases and 3 bases respectively, with 16 bases between them. Germline CDR1 and CDR2: DFQATT and SNEGSKA (reference sequence). CDR3 in DNA: TGCAGTGCTAGAGATATCCTAGAACTAGGGACAGATACGCAGTATTTT. This encodes CSARDILELGTDTQYF.

This clonotype has a count of ten or more. The genes are TRBV11-2 and TRBJ1-1; 7 bases line up with TRBD1. Looked up from germline, CDR1 is SGHAT and CDR2 is FQNNGV. The junction had 11 bases not matched to a gene; V was cut back by 6 bases and J by 1 base. CDR3 length: 16 residues. CDR3 nucleotide sequence: TGTGCCAGCAGACCGATTTCAGGGGGAGCGAACACTGAAGCTTTCTTT. It yields the protein CASRPISGGANTEAFF.

This clonotype came up a few times. The chain employs TRBV5-1 and TRBJ2-2; 7 positions agree with TRBD1. V was clipped by 4 bases and J by 8 bases; unmatched bases: 14. Germline V gives CDR1 SGHRS, CDR2 YFSETQ. This CDR3 comprises 16 residues. DNA for the CDR3: TGCGCCAGCAGCCCGGGACAGCCCGGCCGAGGTGGGGAGCTGTTTTTT. As protein: CASSPGQPGRGGELFF.

V and J are TRBV11-2 and TRBJ1-2, with D possibly matching TRBD1 (5 bases). The V end lost 6 bases, the J end lost 0 bases, and 11 bases lay between the germline ends. CDR1 SGHAT and CDR2 FQNNGV come from the germline V gene. The CDR3 consists of 14 residues. CDR3 amino acids: CASSYLGANYGYTF. The CDR3 coding sequence is TGTGCCAGCAGTTATCTGGGGGCTAACTATGGCTACACCTTC.

The chain combines TRBV11-2 with TRBJ2-6; maybe TRBD1 (5 bases). This CDR3 spans 17 amino acids. Between the trimmed V and J ends, which lost 5 bases and 1 base, there was a span of 15 bases. Germline loops: CDR1 SGHAT, CDR2 FQNNGV. The CDR3 region has the DNA TGTGCCAGCAGCGATGGGGCAGGGATGTCTGGGGCCAACGTCCTGACTTTC. Its translation: CASSDGAGMSGANVLTF.

This clonotype was recorded at least ten times. The rearrangement joins TRBV6-1 to TRBJ2-7; TRBD2 matches 9 bases. The CDR3 extends over 15 amino acids. Germline lookup yields CDR1 MNHNS and CDR2 SASEGT. The V segment lost 5 bases and the J segment 5 bases; nucleotides outside the gene matches: 10. In nucleotides, the CDR3 is TGTGCCAGCAGTTATCAAGCGGGGGGCGTCGACGAGCAGTACTTC. Protein sequence: CASSYQAGGVDEQYF.

About this clonotype: A clone one base away is much larger, so this may be a read error. The chain is built from TRBV5-1 and TRBJ2-7; TRBD1 or TRBD2 may be the D gene (5 bases each). The CDR3 is 16 amino acids. The germline gives CDR1 SGHRS, CDR2 YFSETQ. The CDR3 DNA reads as TGCGCCGGCAGCTTGGGATACGGGACGGCAGCCTACGAGCAGTACTTC. Translated, it gives CAGSLGYGTAAYEQYF.